This note documents a single T cell receptor (beta chain) sequence. This entry comes from a study of blood T cell repertoires in COVID-19. Study-wide context: Specimens from acute and convalescent COVID-19 originated in the United States, Italy and Spain.

In the study's own analysis: For nucleated cells, counts were estimated from reference gene primer amplification. The protocol was immunoSEQ multiplex PCR, while the TCRdb copy is restricted to in-frame clones and leaves out a portion. The DNA gave D and trimming, while V, J and clone size come from that table. In the table there are roughly 230,000 clones, about 85% of which are singletons. Clinical histories supplied by participants themselves formed the basis of cohort assignment. V was clipped by 1 base and J by 4 bases, with 2 bases between them. CDR3 size: 12 residues. Germline CDR1 LGHDT, CDR2 YNNKEL (reference sequence).

Sequenced: PBMCs or T cells enriched from blood (not recorded which). The J gene is TRBJ1-5, the V gene TRBV3-1 (or the pseudogene TRBV3-2); D not certain. The TCR originated in a woman in her forties or fifties who had been exposed to COVID-19. CDR3 in amino acids: CASSQANQPQHF. In nucleotides, the CDR3 is TGTGCCAGCAGCCAAGCGAATCAGCCCCAGCATTTT.